This paragraph reports one T cell receptor (beta chain). Its antigen is undetermined. These data are taken from a study of T cell responses to AZD1222 COVID-19 vaccine. Germline loops: CDR1 SQVTM, CDR2 ANQGSEA. The CDR3 has 13 residues. The V end lost 2 bases, the J end lost 3 bases, and 8 bases lay between the germline ends. Generated by immunoSEQ multiplex PCR, the TCRdb table keeps only in-frame clones and is missing some. The repertoire holds 100,000 to 150,000 clones, with approximately 85% as singletons. Findings and limits, study-wide: An increase in Spike-specific TCR breadth and depth was observed after two AZD1222 doses. Every sample of the repertoires postdated the peak T cell response. Among the donors, most were white British and more were female, and clonal diversity was possibly underestimated.

This chain uses TRBV29-1 with TRBJ1-5; D might be TRBD1 (6 bases). The clonotype comes from an adult in good health. Sample: peripheral blood, taken on day 0 of AZD1222 vaccination. The chain's CDR3 is CSVELGHNQPQHF. The CDR3 region has the DNA TGCAGCGTTGAATTGGGACACAATCAGCCCCAGCATTTT.